The 14 T cell receptor beta chains presented below share a single source sample, sequenced in a study of shared clonotypes between healthy human individuals. The assay was immunoSEQ multiplex PCR, and TCRdb's table has in-frame clones only and misses some. The sample holds millions of clones, about 94% seen once. Naivety among CD8 cells was defined by CD45RO negativity and positive CCR7 selection, thereby excluding terminally differentiated effector memory CD45RA+ cells. The specimen sequenced was naive CD8+ T cells sorted from blood. These receptor sequences come from a young man in good health.

V gene TRBV25-1 combines with J gene TRBJ2-5; TRBD1 matches 11 bases. The length of the CDR3 is 17 residues. V shed 6 bases, J shed 5 bases, and the junction held 14 bases outside the gene matches. Germline lookup yields CDR1 MGHDK and CDR2 SYGVNS. CDR3 DNA: TGTGCCAGCAGCCACCCCCTGGACAGGGGGCGCGGGGAGACCCAGTACTTC. Translating it yields CASSHPLDRGRGETQYF.

About this clone: This CDR3 is also generated by other DNA sequences in the sample. V and J are TRBV9 and TRBJ2-1, with D uncertain. From germline, CDR1 is SGDLS and CDR2 YYNGEE. Trimming pared 4 bases from V and 7 bases from J, leaving 6 bases between. This CDR3 comprises 11 residues. CDR3 amino acids: CASSSDNEQFF. CDR3 bases: TGTGCCAGCAGCTCCGATAATGAGCAGTTCTTC.

The chain has TRBV5-1 and TRBJ2-7; D is unresolved. Trimming pared 4 bases from V and 0 bases from J, leaving 8 bases between. The CDR3 sequence is 13 residues long. Germline V gene sequence: CDR1 SGHRS, CDR2 YFSETQ. The CDR3 DNA sequence: TGCGCCAGCAGCCCCGAGAACTCCTACGAGCAGTACTTC. It is translated as CASSPENSYEQYF.

The chain combines TRBV19 with TRBJ1-4; TRBD1 agrees at 7 bases. Germline CDR1 reads LNHDA; CDR2 reads SQIVND (reference sequence). The CDR3 runs to 14 residues. J gave up 6 bases and V 5 bases, and 6 bases lay outside the gene matches. CDR3 sequence (DNA): TGTGCCAGTAGTTATGGGACAGTTGATGAAAAACTGTTTTTT. Translation gives CASSYGTVDEKLFF.

This chain joins TRBV2 and TRBJ2-2; no clear D gene. The germline gives CDR1 SNHLY, CDR2 FYNNEI. CDR3 length equals 11 residues. V shed 4 bases and J shed 6 bases, with 3 bases lying between them. CDR3: CASSVPGELFF. The CDR3 DNA reads TGTGCCAGCAGTGTCCCCGGGGAGCTGTTTTTT.

The V call is TRBV2, the J call TRBJ1-1, with D perhaps TRBD1 (5 bases). CDR3 length: 14 amino acids. With 7 bases removed from V and 0 bases from J, the gap between germline ends came to 12 bases. Germline V gene sequence: CDR1 SNHLY, CDR2 FYNNEI. The CDR3 loop reads CASKPGPMNTEAFF. The CDR3 bases are TGTGCCAGCAAGCCGGGACCTATGAACACTGAAGCTTTCTTT.

The chain employs TRBV5-6 and TRBJ2-2; TRBD2 aligns across 11 bases. CDR3 length: 18 amino acids. The V segment lost 4 bases and the J segment 7 bases; nucleotides outside the gene matches: 15. The germline CDR1 and CDR2 sequences are SGHDT and YYEEEE. DNA for the CDR3: TGTGCCAGCAGCCCGCCCCTGGCTAGCGGGGGGAATAACGGGGAGCTGTTTTTT. It encodes CASSPPLASGGNNGELFF.

The gene calls are TRBV11-2 and TRBJ2-5; 10 positions match TRBD1. The CDR3 contains 13 residues. Germline V CDR1 and CDR2: SGHAT, FQNNGV. V was pared by 6 bases and J by 2 bases, with 0 bases of the junction left unmatched. The CDR3 is CASRGQGQETQYF. CDR3 nucleotides: TGTGCCAGCAGGGGACAGGGGCAAGAGACCCAGTACTTC.

The CDR3 sequence: CASSESPANTGELFF. For the CDR3, the DNA is TGTGCCAGCAGTGAGTCCCCCGCGAACACCGGGGAGCTGTTTTTT. This chain joins TRBV2 and TRBJ2-2; no clear D. Germline CDR1 is SNHLY and CDR2 is FYNNEI. This CDR3 contains 15 residues. V gave up 3 bases and J gave up 0 bases, with 8 bases separating them.

The V call is TRBV14, the J call TRBJ1-6; D gene uncertain. Germline V gene sequence: CDR1 SGHDN, CDR2 FVKESK. Trimming stripped 3 bases from V and 9 bases from J, with 12 bases between. The CDR3 runs 14 residues. The CDR3, as DNA: TGTGCCAGCAGCCAGAGGACCGAGGGTTCACCCCTCCACTTT. Residues: CASSQRTEGSPLHF.

Of note for this clone: This sample also contains other DNA sequences that code for the same CDR3. V is TRBV7-9 and J is TRBJ2-1, with 8 positions matching TRBD1. CDR1 SEHNR and CDR2 FQNEAQ come from the germline V gene (reference sequence). This CDR3 contains 15 residues. V shed 1 base, J shed 5 bases, and the junction held 4 bases outside the gene matches. The CDR3 region is CASSLGQGAHNEQFF. CDR3 DNA: TGTGCCAGCAGCTTAGGGCAGGGGGCCCACAATGAGCAGTTCTTC.

The chain combines TRBV27 with TRBJ2-1; no definite D call. This CDR3 has 14 amino acids. Trimming shortened V by 6 bases and J by 5 bases, and 14 bases separated the two germline ends. From germline, CDR1 is MNHEY and CDR2 SMNVEV (reference sequence). The CDR3 DNA sequence: TGTGCCAGCAGCCTCGGTGGGCCACACAATGAGCAGTTCTTC. Translating gives CASSLGGPHNEQFF.

This chain connects TRBV30 to TRBJ1-3; TRBD1 aligns across 7 bases. This CDR3 has 13 residues. With 7 bases clipped from V and 3 bases from J, the junction kept 6 bases outside the gene matches. CDR1 and CDR2 from the germline V gene are GTSNPN and SVGIG (reference sequence). The DNA of the CDR3 is TGTGCCTCCTTAGGACAGGTTGGAAACACCATATATTTT. It codes for CASLGQVGNTIYF.

The chain uses TRBV7-9 and TRBJ2-3, with D tentatively TRBD2 (5 bases). Trimming stripped 0 bases from V and 4 bases from J, with 8 bases between. The CDR3 extends over 14 amino acids. The germline CDR1 and CDR2 sequences are SEHNR and FQNEAQ (reference sequence). CDR3: CASSLAGDPDTQYF. The CDR3 DNA sequence: TGTGCCAGCAGCTTAGCGGGAGACCCAGATACGCAGTATTTT. The full variable domain, its missing parts supplied by reference TRBV7-9 and TRBJ2-3, is DTGVSQNPRHKITKRGQNVTFRCDPISEHNRLYWYRQTLGQGPEFLTYFQNEAQLEKSRLLSDRFSAERPKGSFSTLEIQRTEQGDSAMYLCASSLAGDPDTQYFGPGTRLTVL.